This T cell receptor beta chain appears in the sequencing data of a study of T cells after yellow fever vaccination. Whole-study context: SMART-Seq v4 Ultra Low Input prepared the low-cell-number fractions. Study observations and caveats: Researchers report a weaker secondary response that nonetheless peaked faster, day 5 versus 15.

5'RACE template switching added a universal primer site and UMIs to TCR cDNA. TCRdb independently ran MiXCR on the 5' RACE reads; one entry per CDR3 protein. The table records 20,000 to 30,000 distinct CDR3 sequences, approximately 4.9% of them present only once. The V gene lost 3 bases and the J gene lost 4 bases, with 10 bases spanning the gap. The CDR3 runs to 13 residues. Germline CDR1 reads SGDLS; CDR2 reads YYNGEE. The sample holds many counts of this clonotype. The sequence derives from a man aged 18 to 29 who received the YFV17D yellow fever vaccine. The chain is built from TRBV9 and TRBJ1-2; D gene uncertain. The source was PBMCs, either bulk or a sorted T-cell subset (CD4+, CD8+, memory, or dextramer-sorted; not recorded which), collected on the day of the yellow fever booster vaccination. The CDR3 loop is CASSASHIYGYTF. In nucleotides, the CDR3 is TGTGCCAGCAGCGCCTCACACATCTATGGCTACACCTTC.